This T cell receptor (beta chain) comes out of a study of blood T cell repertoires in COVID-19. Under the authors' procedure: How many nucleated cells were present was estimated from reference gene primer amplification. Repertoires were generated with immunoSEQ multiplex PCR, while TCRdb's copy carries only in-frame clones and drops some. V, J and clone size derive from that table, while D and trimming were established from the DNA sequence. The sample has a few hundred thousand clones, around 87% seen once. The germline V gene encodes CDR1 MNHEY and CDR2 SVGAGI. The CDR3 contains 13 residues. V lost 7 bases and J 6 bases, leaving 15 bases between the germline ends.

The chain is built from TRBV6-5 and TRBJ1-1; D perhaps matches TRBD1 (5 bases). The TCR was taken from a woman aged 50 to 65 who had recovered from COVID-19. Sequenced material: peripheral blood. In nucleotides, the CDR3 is TGTGCCAGCAAAGGGGCAGCATTAGCTGAAGCTTTCTTT. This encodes CASKGAALAEAFF.